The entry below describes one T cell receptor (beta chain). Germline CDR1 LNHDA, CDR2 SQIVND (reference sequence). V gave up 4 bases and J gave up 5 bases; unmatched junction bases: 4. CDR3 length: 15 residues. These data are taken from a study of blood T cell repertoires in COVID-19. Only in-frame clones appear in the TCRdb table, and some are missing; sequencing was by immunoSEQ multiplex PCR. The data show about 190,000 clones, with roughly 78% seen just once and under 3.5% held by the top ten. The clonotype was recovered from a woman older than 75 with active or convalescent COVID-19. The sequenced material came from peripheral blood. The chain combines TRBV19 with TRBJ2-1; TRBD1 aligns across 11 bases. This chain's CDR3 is CASSNGQGANNEQFF. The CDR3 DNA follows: TGTGCCAGTAGTAACGGACAGGGGGCCAACAATGAGCAGTTCTTC.